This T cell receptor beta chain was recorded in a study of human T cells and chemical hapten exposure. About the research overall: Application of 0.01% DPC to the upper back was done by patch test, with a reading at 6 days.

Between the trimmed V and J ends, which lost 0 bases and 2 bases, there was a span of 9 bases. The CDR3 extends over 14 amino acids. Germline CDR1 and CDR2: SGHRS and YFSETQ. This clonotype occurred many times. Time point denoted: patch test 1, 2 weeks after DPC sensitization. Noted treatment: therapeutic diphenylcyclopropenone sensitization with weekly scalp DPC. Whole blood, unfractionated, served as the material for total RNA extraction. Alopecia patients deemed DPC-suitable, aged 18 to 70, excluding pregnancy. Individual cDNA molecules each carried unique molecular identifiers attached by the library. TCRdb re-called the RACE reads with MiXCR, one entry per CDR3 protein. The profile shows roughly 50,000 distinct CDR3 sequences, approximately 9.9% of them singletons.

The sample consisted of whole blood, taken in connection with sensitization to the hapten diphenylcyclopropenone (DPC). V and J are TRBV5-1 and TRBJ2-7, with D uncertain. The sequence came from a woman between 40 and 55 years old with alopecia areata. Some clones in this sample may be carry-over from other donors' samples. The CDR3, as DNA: TGCGCCAGCAGCTTGGAGCATGGGACCTACGAGCAGTACTTC. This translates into CASSLEHGTYEQYF.